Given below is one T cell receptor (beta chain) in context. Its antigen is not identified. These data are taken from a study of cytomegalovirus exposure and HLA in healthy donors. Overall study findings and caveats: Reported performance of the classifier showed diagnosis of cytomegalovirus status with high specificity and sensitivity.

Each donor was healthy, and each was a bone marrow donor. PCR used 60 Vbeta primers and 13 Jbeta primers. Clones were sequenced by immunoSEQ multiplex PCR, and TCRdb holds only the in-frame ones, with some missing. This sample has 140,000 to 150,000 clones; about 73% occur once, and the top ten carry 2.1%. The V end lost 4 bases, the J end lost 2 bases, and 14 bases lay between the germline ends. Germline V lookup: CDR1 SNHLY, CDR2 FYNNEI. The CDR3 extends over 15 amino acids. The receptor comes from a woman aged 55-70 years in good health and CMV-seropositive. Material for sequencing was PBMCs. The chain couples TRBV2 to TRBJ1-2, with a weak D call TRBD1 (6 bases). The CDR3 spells CASSGEAGVNYGYTF. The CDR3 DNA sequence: TGTGCCAGCAGTGGAGAGGCAGGGGTAAACTATGGCTACACCTTC.